This T cell receptor beta chain is drawn from a study of Ad26.COV2.S vaccination and SARS-CoV-2 variants. About the study: Within the COV1001 Ad26.COV2.S trial arm, the donor was enrolled.

In this sample, this clone turned up a few times. Its antigen is still unknown. The germline CDR1 and CDR2 sequences are GTSNPN and SVGIG (reference sequence). V lost 5 bases and J lost 6, with 13 bases in between. CDR3 length equals 12 residues. Assay used: immunoSEQ multiplex PCR; TCRdb lists only in-frame clones, some missing. The sample consists of approximately 300,000 clones, roughly 86% of them appearing once. Study-wide findings and caveats: Vaccine and placebo recipients had comparable breadth of non-spike TCRs.

The treatment: over 15 received Ad26.COV2.S at low or high dose, single or two shots; 5 received placebo; per-sample allocation not given. The samples date from day 63 after the first vaccine or placebo injection. Whoever gave the sample was an adult aged 18-55 years in Boston. The receptor was isolated from a person aged 18-65 years who received the Ad26.COV2.S COVID-19 vaccine or a placebo. The sample consisted of peripheral blood, taken in a trial of Ad26.COV2.S vaccine versus placebo. The chain employs TRBV30 and TRBJ1-1; maybe TRBD1 (6 bases). CDR3 bases: TGTGCCTGGCCACAGGGTATGGCTGAAGCTTTCTTT. This sequence encodes CAWPQGMAEAFF.